This TCR beta chain emerged from a study of memory CD4+ T cells and cytomegalovirus serostatus. Study findings and constraints: CD4+ memory repertoires contained about 40% of the roughly 160 reported CMV TCRbeta sequences.

The protocol was immunoSEQ multiplex PCR, while the TCRdb copy is restricted to in-frame clones and leaves out a portion. The sample lists about 60,000 clones, roughly 75% occurring once. The sort gate was single viable CD3+CD4+CD8-CD45RO+ cells for memory CD4+ T cells. Looked up from germline, CDR1 is LGHNA and CDR2 is YSLEER. Trimming pared 1 base from V and 0 bases from J, leaving 7 bases between. This CDR3 region has 15 residues. As concerns this clone: As yet, its antigen is unknown.

J is TRBJ2-1 and V is TRBV4-3, with a tentative D call TRBD2 (5 bases). The sample consisted of memory CD4+ T cells from blood. This clonotype was sampled from an adult in good health and CMV-seronegative. Some clones in this sample may be carry-over from other donors' samples. In DNA form, the CDR3 reads TGCGCCAGCAGCCAAGCGGGGAGCTCCTACAATGAGCAGTTCTTC. Amino acids: CASSQAGSSYNEQFF.